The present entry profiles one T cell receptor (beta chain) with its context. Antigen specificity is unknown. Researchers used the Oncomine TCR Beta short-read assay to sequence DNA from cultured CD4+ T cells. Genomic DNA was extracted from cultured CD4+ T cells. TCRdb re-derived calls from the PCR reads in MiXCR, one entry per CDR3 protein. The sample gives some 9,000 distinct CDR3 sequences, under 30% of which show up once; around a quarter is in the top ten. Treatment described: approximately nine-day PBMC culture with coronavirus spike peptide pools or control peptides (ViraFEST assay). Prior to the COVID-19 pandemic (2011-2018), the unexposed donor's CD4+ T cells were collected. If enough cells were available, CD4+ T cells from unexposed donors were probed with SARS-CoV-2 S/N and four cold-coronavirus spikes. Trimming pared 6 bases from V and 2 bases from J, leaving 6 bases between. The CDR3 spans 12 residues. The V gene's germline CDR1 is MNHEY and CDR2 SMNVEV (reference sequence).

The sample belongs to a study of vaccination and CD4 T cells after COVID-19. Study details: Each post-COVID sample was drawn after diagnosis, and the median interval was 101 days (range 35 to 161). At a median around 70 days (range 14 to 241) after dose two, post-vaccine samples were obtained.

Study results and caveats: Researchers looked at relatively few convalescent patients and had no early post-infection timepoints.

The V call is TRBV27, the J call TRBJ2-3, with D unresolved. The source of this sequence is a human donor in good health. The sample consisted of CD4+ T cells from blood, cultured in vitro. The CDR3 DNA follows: TGTGCCAGCAGGGATCTCACAGATACGCAGTATTTT. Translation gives CASRDLTDTQYF.